The clone carrying this T cell receptor (beta chain) occurred many times. Its antigen is as yet unknown. These data are taken from a study of T cells in Graves' hyperthyroidism and ophthalmopathy. Points from the study as a whole: Among thyroid clonotypes expanded above 0.001, most also appeared in blood.

About 10 ml fresh peripheral blood yielded the PBMCs. The CDR3 is 14 amino acids. Germline CDR1 reads MDHEN; CDR2 reads SYDVKM. The V end was cut by 4 bases, the J end by 6 bases, with 12 bases between. RNA transcripts were the template for amplifying TCR beta CDR3 regions. The HTBI set primed first-round TCR CDR3 RT-PCR. TCRdb re-derived calls from the multiplex PCR reads in MiXCR, one entry per CDR3 protein. The sample has roughly 750,000 distinct CDR3 sequences, approximately 16% seen once. V is TRBV28 and J is TRBJ2-2; D may be TRBD1 (5 bases). The sequenced sample consisted of blood. The receptor was derived from a man between 18 and 35 years old with Graves' hyperthyroidism. CDR3 loop: CASSYEMTAGELFF. In DNA form, the CDR3 reads TGTGCCAGCAGTTACGAGATGACAGCCGGGGAGCTGTTTTTT.